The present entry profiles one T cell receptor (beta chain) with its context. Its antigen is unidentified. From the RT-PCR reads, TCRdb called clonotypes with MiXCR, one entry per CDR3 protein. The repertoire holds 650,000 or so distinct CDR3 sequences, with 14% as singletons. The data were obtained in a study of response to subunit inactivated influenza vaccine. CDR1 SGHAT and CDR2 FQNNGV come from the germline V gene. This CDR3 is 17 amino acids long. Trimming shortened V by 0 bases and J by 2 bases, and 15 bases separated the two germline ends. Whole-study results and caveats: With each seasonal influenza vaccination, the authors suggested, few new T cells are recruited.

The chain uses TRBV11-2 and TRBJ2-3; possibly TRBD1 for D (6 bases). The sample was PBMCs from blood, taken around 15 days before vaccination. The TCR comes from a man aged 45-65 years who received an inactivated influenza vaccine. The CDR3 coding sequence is TGTGCCAGCAGCTTAGATCCCACAGGGCCGACCACAGATACGCAGTATTTT. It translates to CASSLDPTGPTTDTQYF.